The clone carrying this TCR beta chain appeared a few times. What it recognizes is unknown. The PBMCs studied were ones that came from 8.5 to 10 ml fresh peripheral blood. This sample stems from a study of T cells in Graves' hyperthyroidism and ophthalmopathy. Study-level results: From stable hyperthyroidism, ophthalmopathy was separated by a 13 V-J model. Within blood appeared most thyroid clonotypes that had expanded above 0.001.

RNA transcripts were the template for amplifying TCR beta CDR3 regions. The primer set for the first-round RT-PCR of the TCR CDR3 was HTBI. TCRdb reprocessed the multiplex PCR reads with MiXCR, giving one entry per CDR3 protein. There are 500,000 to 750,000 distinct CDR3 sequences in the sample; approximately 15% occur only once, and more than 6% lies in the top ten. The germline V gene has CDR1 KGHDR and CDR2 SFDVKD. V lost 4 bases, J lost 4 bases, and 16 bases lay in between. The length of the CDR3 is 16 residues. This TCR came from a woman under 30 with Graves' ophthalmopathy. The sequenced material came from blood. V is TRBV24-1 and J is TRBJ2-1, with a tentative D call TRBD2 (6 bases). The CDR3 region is CATSDPLGEEYNEQFF. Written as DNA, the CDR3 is TGTGCCACCAGTGACCCATTGGGGGAGGAGTACAATGAGCAGTTCTTC.